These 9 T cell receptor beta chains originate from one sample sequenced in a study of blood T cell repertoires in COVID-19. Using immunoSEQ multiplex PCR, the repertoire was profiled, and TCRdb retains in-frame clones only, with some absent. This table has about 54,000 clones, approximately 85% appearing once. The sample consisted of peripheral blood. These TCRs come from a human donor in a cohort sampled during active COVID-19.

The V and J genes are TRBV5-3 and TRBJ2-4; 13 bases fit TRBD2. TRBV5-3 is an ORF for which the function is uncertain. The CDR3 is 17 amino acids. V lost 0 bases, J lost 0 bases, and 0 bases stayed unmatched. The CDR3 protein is CARSLGLAGGAKNIQYF. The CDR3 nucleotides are TGTGCCAGAAGCTTGGGACTAGCGGGAGGAGCCAAAAACATTCAGTACTTC.

The CDR3 DNA reads TGTGCCAGCAGCCCCGGGGGGGGGACCCAGTACTTC. Amino acids: CASSPGGGTQYF. This sequence joins TRBV11-2 and TRBJ2-5; 8 positions agree with TRBD2. CDR1 SGHAT and CDR2 FQNNGV come from the germline V gene. V shed 5 bases, J shed 7 bases, and the junction held 3 bases outside the gene matches. This CDR3 region has 12 residues.

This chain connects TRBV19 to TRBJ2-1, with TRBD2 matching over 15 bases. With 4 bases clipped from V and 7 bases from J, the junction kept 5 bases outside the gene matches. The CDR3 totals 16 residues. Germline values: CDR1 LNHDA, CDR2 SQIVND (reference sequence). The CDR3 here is CASSRAGTSGRNEQFF. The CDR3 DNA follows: TGTGCCAGTAGTAGGGCCGGGACTAGCGGGAGGAATGAGCAGTTCTTC.

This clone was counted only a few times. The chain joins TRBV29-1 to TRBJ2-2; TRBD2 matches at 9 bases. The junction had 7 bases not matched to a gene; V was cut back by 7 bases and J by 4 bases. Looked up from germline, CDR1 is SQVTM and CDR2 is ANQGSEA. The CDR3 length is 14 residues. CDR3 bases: TGCAGCGCTGTAGCGGGAGCAGGCACCGGGGAGCTGTTTTTT. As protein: CSAVAGAGTGELFF.

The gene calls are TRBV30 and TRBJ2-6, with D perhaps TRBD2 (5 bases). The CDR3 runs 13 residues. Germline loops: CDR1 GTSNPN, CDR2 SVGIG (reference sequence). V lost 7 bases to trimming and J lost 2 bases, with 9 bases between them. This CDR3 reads CASLGAGANVLTF. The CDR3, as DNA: TGTGCCTCCCTGGGAGCTGGGGCCAACGTCCTGACTTTC.

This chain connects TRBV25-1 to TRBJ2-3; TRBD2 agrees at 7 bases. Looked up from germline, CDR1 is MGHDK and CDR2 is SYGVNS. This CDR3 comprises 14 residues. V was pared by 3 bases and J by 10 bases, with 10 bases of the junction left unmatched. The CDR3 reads CASSEGGVAGAQYF. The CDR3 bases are TGTGCCAGCAGTGAGGGAGGGGTCGCGGGGGCGCAGTATTTT.

CDR3 in DNA: TGTGCCAGCAGTCCATTCCCGACAGGGGGCTACGAGCAGTACTTC. It encodes CASSPFPTGGYEQYF. V usage is TRBV6-2 or TRBV6-3 and J usage is TRBJ2-7, with 9 bases aligning to TRBD1. Losses at the gene ends were 5 bases for V and 3 bases for J; bases not matched to a gene: 8. Germline CDR1 is MNHEY and CDR2 is SVGEGT. CDR3 size: 15 residues.

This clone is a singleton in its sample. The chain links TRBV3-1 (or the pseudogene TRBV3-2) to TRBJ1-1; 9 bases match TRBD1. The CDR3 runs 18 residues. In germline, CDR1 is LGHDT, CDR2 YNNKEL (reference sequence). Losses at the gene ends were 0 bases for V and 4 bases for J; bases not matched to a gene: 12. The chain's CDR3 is CASSQDRSLTGGFTEAFF. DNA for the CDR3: TGTGCCAGCAGCCAAGATCGAAGCCTTACAGGGGGCTTCACTGAAGCTTTCTTT.

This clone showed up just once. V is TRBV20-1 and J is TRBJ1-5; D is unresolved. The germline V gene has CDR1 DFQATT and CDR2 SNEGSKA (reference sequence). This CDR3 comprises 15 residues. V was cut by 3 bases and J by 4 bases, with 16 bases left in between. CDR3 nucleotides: TGCAGTGCTAGTGAGCCTAACAGTTTAAATCAGCCCCAGCATTTT. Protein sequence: CSASEPNSLNQPQHF.